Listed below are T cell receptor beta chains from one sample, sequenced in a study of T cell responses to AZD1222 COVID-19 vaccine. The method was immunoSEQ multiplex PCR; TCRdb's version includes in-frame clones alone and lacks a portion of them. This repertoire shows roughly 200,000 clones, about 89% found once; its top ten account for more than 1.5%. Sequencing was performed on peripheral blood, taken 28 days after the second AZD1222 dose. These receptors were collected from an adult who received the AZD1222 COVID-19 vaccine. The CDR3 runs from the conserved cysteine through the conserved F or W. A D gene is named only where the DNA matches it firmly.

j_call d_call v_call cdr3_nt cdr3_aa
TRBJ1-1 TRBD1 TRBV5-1 TGCGCCAGCAGCTTGGCCCCAACTAAGACAGGGTTGAACACTGAAGCTTTCTTT CASSLAPTKTGLNTEAFF
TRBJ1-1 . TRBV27 TGTGCCAGCAGTTCCTACGGGTCTCCGCATAACACTGAAGCTTTCTTT CASSSYGSPHNTEAFF
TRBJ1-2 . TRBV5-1 TGCGCCAGCAGCTTGGAGTGGACAGCGTCTCAAAGCTACACCTTC CASSLEWTASQSYTF
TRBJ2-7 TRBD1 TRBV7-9 TGTGCCAGCAGCTCAGGGCGGGCAGGGGGCGTCTACGAGCAGTACTTC CASSSGRAGGVYEQYF
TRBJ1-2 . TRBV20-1 TGCAGTGCTAGCAGACAGAACGGCTACACCTTC CSASRQNGYTF
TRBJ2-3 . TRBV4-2 TGTGCCAGCAGCCAAGATCAGAACCGACTAAGTCGCACAGATACGCAGTATTTT CASSQDQNRLSRTDTQYF
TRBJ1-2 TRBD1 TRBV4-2 TGTGCCAGCAGCCAAGGACAGGGGGCTAACTATGGCTACACCTTC CASSQGQGANYGYTF
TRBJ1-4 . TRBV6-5 TGTGCCAGCAGTTACTCGTGGAGGGCAACTAATGAAAAACTGTTTTTT CASSYSWRATNEKLFF
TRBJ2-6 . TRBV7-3 TGTGCCAGCCTCCCGGGTGGGGCCAACGTCCTGACTTTC CASLPGGANVLTF
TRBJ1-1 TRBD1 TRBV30 TGTGCCTGGGACACAGGGGCCTTGGGGGCTTTCTTT CAWDTGALGAFF
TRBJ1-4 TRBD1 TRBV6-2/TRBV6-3 TGTGCCAGCAGTTACGGTCAGGGGGGACCCGAAAAACTGTTTTTT CASSYGQGGPEKLFF
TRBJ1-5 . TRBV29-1 TGCAGCGTTAGGGCAGGGCCTCGGCAGCCCCAGCATTTT CSVRAGPRQPQHF
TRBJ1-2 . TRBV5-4 TGTGCCAGCAGCCCTTCCTCTAATCCGGGACTCAGCTATGGCTACACCTTC CASSPSSNPGLSYGYTF
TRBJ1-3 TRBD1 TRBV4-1 TGCGCCAGCAGCCAAGGAGGGTACAGGGGGGCTGGAAACACCATATATTTT CASSQGGYRGAGNTIYF
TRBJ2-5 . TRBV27 TGTGCCAGCAGTTTATCGCAGGCCCAAGAGACCCAGTACTTC CASSLSQAQETQYF
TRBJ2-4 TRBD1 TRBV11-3 TGTGCCAGCAGCTCCGACAGGGCGGACATTCAGTACTTC CASSSDRADIQYF
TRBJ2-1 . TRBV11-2 TGTGCCAGCAGCCCGCAGAGGAACAATGAGCAGTTCTTC CASSPQRNNEQFF
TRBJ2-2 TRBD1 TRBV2 TGTGCCAGCGGGGGACAGCTTAACACCGGGGAGCTGTTTTTT CASGGQLNTGELFF
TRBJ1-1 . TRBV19 TGTGCCAGTAGTCCGGACAACAGGGCCCGTGAAGCTTTCTTT CASSPDNRAREAFF
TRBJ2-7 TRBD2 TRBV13 TGTGCCAGCAGCTTAGACCGCGGGAGCTCCTACGAGCAGTACTTC CASSLDRGSSYEQYF
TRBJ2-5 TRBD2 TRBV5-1 TGCGCCAGCAGTTTTGGGGCGGCTAGCGGGGGGCAGACCCAGTACTTC CASSFGAASGGQTQYF